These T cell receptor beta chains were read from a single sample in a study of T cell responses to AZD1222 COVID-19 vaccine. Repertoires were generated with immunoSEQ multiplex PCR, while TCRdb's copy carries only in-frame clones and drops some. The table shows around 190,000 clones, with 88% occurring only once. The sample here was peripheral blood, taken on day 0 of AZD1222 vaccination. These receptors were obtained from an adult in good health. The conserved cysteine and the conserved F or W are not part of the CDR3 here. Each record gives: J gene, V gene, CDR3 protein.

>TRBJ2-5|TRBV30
AWSETVGETQY
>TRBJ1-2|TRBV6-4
ASGRDTFYGYT
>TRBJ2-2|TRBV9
ASSVGLAGARAGELF
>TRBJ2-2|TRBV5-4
ASSSDRGGPGTGELF
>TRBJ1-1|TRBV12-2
ASRSMGLDTEAF
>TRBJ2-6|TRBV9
ASSTPSFGGANVLT
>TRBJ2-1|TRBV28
ASSPEINYNEQF
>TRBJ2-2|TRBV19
ASSTRLGRGGTGELF
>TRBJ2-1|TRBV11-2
ASSTGTGSHDEQF
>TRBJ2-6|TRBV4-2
ASSQDIAGANVLT
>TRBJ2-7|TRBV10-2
ASSSLAGKFSYEQY
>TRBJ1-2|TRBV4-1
ASSQDQGQEGGYT
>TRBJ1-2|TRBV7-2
ASRGANYGYT
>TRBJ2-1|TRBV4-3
ASSQEASGTQAGEQF
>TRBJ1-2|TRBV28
ASSLKFGQGNYGYT
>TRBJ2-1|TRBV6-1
ASSDLSGRGYNEQF
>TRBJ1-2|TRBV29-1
SAGGRGWDYGYT
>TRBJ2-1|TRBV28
ASSLYEQF
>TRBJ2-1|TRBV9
ASAEPRNEQF
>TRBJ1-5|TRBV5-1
ASSSGQGNQPQH
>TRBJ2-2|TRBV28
ASREGNTGELF
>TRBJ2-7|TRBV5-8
ASSLGQGLTYEQY
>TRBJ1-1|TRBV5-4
ASSPGQGARNTEAF
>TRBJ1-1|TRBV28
ASTRPDGNTEAF
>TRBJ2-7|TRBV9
ASSAAVGVGEQY
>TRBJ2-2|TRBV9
ASSHRDGELF
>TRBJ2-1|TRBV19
ASSTLQGRYEQF
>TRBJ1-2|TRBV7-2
ASSLRAGSGESGYT
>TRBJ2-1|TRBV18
ASSPFASGNNEQF
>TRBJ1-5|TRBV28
ASSFGRGLGQPQH
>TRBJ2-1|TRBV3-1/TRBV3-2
ASSQWTSGRWSSYNEQF
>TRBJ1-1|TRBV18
ASQTRQENTEAF
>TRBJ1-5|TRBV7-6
ASSPGTGRGNQPQH
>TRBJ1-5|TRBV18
ASSQSSGFGQPQH
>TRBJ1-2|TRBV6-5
ASSLLGSGYGYT
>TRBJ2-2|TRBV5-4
ASSSPMGGVAGDVGELF
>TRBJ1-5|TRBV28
ASRLTGGNQPQH
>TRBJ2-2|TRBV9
ASSVDPTGGPAGELF
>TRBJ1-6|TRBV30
ACHGQENSPLH
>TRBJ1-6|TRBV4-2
ASSQEHHSYNSPLH
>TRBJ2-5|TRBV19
ASRSVAGGQETQY
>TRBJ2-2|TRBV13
ASSLRKGELSTGELF
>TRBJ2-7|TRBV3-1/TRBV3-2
ASSQAGGSVYEQY
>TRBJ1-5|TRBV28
ASSFRDRGLNQPQH
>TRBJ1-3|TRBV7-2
ASSSLTGGRSGNTIY